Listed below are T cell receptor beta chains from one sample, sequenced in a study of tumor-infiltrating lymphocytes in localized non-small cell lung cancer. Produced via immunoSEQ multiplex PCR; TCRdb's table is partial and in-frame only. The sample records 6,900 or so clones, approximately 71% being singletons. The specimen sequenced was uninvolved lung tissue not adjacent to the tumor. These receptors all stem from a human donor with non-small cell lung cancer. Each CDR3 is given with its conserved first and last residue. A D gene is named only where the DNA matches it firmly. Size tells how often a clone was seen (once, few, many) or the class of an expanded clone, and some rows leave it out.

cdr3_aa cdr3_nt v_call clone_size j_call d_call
CASSALLEGEGGSPLHF TGTGCCAGCAGCGCCCTCTTGGAGGGAGAGGGTGGTTCACCCCTCCACTTT TRBV9 few TRBJ1-6 -
CASSLGGGPGANVLTF TGTGCCAGCAGCTTGGGAGGGGGTCCTGGGGCCAACGTCCTGACTTTC TRBV7-7 - TRBJ2-6 -
CASNLESYNYGYTF TGTGCCAGCAATTTGGAGAGCTATAACTATGGCTACACCTTC TRBV2 - TRBJ1-2 -
CASSARDPAIGQFF TGTGCCAGTAGTGCCCGGGATCCCGCAATTGGACAGTTCTTC TRBV19 once TRBJ2-1 -
CASSQVFRTGTYEQYF TGTGCCAGCAGCCAAGTCTTTCGGACAGGGACCTACGAGCAGTACTTC TRBV14 few TRBJ2-7 TRBD1
CASSVATGTAPYEQYF TGTGCCAGCAGTGTGGCTACCGGGACCGCTCCCTACGAGCAGTACTTC TRBV6-1 once TRBJ2-7 -
CASSLVESGEQYF TGCGCCAGCAGCTTGGTTGAGAGTGGCGAGCAGTACTTC TRBV5-1 - TRBJ2-7 -
CASNDYSNQPQHF TGTGCCAGTAACGACTACTCAAATCAGCCCCAGCATTTT TRBV19 - TRBJ1-5 -
CASSLAGTLSYEQYF TGTGCCAGCAGCTTGGCCGGGACTCTCTCCTACGAGCAGTACTTC TRBV5-4 few TRBJ2-7 -
CAISDPDGRGSYEQYF TGTGCCATCAGTGACCCGGATGGGCGGGGGTCCTACGAGCAGTACTTC TRBV10-3 once TRBJ2-7 TRBD2
CASSLGGGSGEQFF TGTGCCAGCAGTTTAGGGGGGGGATCTGGTGAGCAGTTCTTC TRBV28 - TRBJ2-1 TRBD2
CASTPTWNQPQHF TGTGCCAGTACCCCAACATGGAATCAGCCCCAGCATTTT TRBV19 - TRBJ1-5 -
CASSSLRGREQFF TGTGCCAGCAGCTCCCTCCGGGGACGTGAGCAGTTCTTC TRBV7-9 - TRBJ2-1 -
CASSLRTDMAEAFF TGTGCCAGCAGTTTAAGGACAGATATGGCTGAAGCTTTCTTT TRBV27 - TRBJ1-1 -
CASSSSGSLNEQYF TGTGCCAGTAGTTCTAGCGGGAGTCTTAACGAGCAGTACTTC TRBV19 - TRBJ2-7 TRBD2
CASSPLGQTYEQYF TGTGCCAGCAGTCCCCTAGGACAGACCTACGAGCAGTACTTC TRBV27 once TRBJ2-7 -
CASSLMRSVELFF TGTGCCAGCAGCTTAATGCGGTCAGTGGAGCTGTTTTTT TRBV7-2 - TRBJ2-2 -
CASRGGGYTDTQYF TGCGCCAGCAGAGGGGGCGGGTACACAGATACGCAGTATTTT TRBV10-2 - TRBJ2-3 TRBD1
CASSHGASKYGYTF TGTGCCAGCAGTCACGGGGCTAGCAAGTATGGCTACACCTTC TRBV6-5 - TRBJ1-2 -
CASSERGLDNEQFF TGTGCCAGCAGCGAACGGGGGCTCGACAATGAGCAGTTCTTC TRBV9 - TRBJ2-1 -
CASSQQGQGRDTQYF TGCGCCAGCAGCCAACAGGGACAGGGAAGAGATACGCAGTATTTT TRBV4-3 - TRBJ2-3 TRBD1
CASSTDLRNGYTF TGTGCCAGTAGTACCGACCTGAGAAATGGCTACACCTTC TRBV19 - TRBJ1-2 -
CSVPTGGGYTF TGCAGCGTACCTACAGGGGGTGGCTACACCTTC TRBV29-1 - TRBJ1-2 TRBD1
CASSTPTAYGYTF TGTGCCAGCAGCACCCCCACAGCCTATGGCTACACCTTC TRBV5-4 - TRBJ1-2 -
CASSQDGGGANVLTF TGTGCCAGCAGCCAAGATGGAGGTGGGGCCAACGTCCTGACTTTC TRBV4-2 - TRBJ2-6 -
CASSLSGSDTQYF TGTGCCAGCAGCTTGTCAGGGTCAGATACGCAGTATTTT TRBV7-3 few TRBJ2-3 -
CASSLSGPYNEQFF TGTGCCAGCAGCTTAAGCGGTCCCTACAATGAGCAGTTCTTC TRBV7-9 - TRBJ2-1 -
CASSQTVSSYNEQFF TGTGCCAGCAGCCAAACAGTCAGCTCCTACAATGAGCAGTTCTTC TRBV7-9 - TRBJ2-1 -
CASRDASGEETQYF TGCGCCAGCAGGGACGCTAGCGGGGAAGAGACCCAGTACTTC TRBV5-1 - TRBJ2-5 TRBD2
CASRWHSGANVLTF TGTGCCAGCAGATGGCATTCTGGGGCCAACGTCCTGACTTTC TRBV28 few TRBJ2-6 -
CASSLVGVPEETQYF TGCGCCAGCAGCTTGGTAGGCGTTCCGGAGGAGACCCAGTACTTC TRBV5-1 medium-sized TRBJ2-5 -
CASSDTSGFTDTQYF TGCGCCAGCAGCGACACTAGCGGCTTCACAGATACGCAGTATTTT TRBV5-1 - TRBJ2-3 TRBD2
CASSLWWESMKTQYF TGTGCCAGCAGCTTATGGTGGGAGAGTATGAAGACCCAGTACTTC TRBV7-8 - TRBJ2-5 -
CASSEGTSRTYEQYF TGCGCCAGCAGTGAGGGGACTAGCAGGACCTACGAGCAGTACTTC TRBV10-2 - TRBJ2-7 TRBD2
CASSSGTGRFDYGYTF TGTGCCAGCAGCTCCGGGACAGGGCGTTTTGACTATGGCTACACCTTC TRBV5-4 - TRBJ1-2 TRBD1
CASSSDLRGAFF TGTGCCAGCAGTTCGGACTTAAGGGGAGCTTTCTTT TRBV2 few TRBJ1-1 -
CASSQRSQGGNTIYF TGTGCCAGCAGCCAGAGGTCACAGGGGGGAAACACCATATATTTT TRBV6-1 - TRBJ1-3 TRBD1
CASSLLGTDYGYTF TGTGCCAGCAGTTTACTGGGCACCGACTATGGCTACACCTTC TRBV28 medium-sized TRBJ1-2 -
CASSPATGVNYGYTF TGTGCCAGCAGCCCAGCGACAGGGGTTAACTATGGCTACACCTTC TRBV7-2 - TRBJ1-2 TRBD1
CASSQDLGGGGVIYNEQFF TGCGCCAGCAGCCAAGATTTAGGTGGCGGGGGAGTAATCTACAATGAGCAGTTCTTC TRBV4-3 - TRBJ2-1 TRBD2
CASRGAGGLADTGELFF TGTGCCAGCAGAGGAGCGGGGGGACTAGCGGACACCGGGGAGCTGTTTTTT TRBV9 - TRBJ2-2 TRBD2
CASGYQETQYF TGTGCCAGTGGGTACCAAGAGACCCAGTACTTC TRBV19 once TRBJ2-5 -